What follows are 18 T cell receptor beta chains derived from one specimen sequenced in a study of cytomegalovirus exposure and HLA in healthy donors. Primers included in the PCR were 60 Vbeta and 13 Jbeta primers. TCRdb keeps only in-frame clones here, not all; method: immunoSEQ multiplex PCR. There are some 170,000 clones in the sample; more than 65% occur only once, and approximately 9.8% lies in the top ten. The sample taken for sequencing was PBMCs. The receptors stem from a man younger than 35 in good health and CMV-seropositive.

The genes are TRBV28 and TRBJ2-1, with D perhaps matching TRBD2 (5 bases). Germline values: CDR1 MDHEN, CDR2 SYDVKM. V gave up 7 bases and J gave up 2 bases, with 21 bases separating them. This CDR3 contains 17 residues. CDR3 in amino acids: CASTLDLPPGTYNEQFF. CDR3 DNA sequence: TGTGCCAGCACCCTTGATTTGCCCCCGGGGACCTACAATGAGCAGTTCTTC.

This chain joins TRBV29-1 and TRBJ1-2, with D perhaps matching TRBD1 (6 bases). The CDR3 is made up of 12 amino acids. CDR1 is SQVTM and CDR2 is ANQGSEA in the germline V gene. V lost 6 bases, J lost 3 bases, and 11 bases lay in between. CDR3 protein: CSVIQGDYGYTF. CDR3 bases: TGCAGCGTCATACAGGGAGACTATGGCTACACCTTC.

Only a few counts were recorded for this clone. The rearrangement uses TRBV19 and TRBJ1-5; tentative D call: TRBD1 (5 bases). Germline lookup yields CDR1 LNHDA and CDR2 SQIVND (reference sequence). There are 14 residues in the CDR3. Trimming pared 5 bases from V and 4 bases from J, leaving 12 bases between. The CDR3 protein is CASSFPAGNQPQHF. In DNA form, the CDR3 reads TGTGCCAGTAGTTTCCCTGCAGGGAATCAGCCCCAGCATTTT.

The chain links TRBV5-1 to TRBJ1-1; D ambiguous. V gave up 2 bases and J gave up 0 bases, with 8 bases separating them. Germline-derived CDR1 and CDR2 are SGHRS and YFSETQ. CDR3 length: 14 amino acids. The CDR3 coding sequence is TGCGCCAGCAGCTTCGAGGTCGTGAACACTGAAGCTTTCTTT. This encodes CASSFEVVNTEAFF.

The chain links TRBV18 to TRBJ1-3; D is possibly TRBD1 (5 bases). This CDR3 contains 16 residues. Germline assignment: CDR1 KGHSH and CDR2 LQKENI. V lost 6 bases, J lost 3 bases, and 18 bases lay in between. The CDR3 DNA is TGTGCCAGCTCGTACTACTCCGGGGGGAATGGAAACACCATATATTTT. Residues: CASSYYSGGNGNTIYF.

This rearrangement joins TRBV29-1 to TRBJ2-7; 10 bases line up with TRBD1. Germline CDR1 reads SQVTM; CDR2 reads ANQGSEA. CDR3 length: 16 residues. Germline trimming cut 0 bases from V and 4 bases from J; bases unmatched to any gene: 9. The CDR3 DNA reads as TGCAGCGTTGAAGAACCGGGACAGGGGTTAGATTACGAGCAGTACTTC. The encoded protein is CSVEEPGQGLDYEQYF.

This chain connects TRBV19 to TRBJ2-1; no clear D gene. The CDR3 loop spans 11 amino acids. Per germline, CDR1 LNHDA and CDR2 SQIVND (reference sequence). Trimming pared 3 bases from V and 7 bases from J, leaving 4 bases between. In nucleotides, the CDR3 is TGTGCCAGTAGTATCGGGAATGAGCAGTTCTTC. This codes for CASSIGNEQFF.

This clone came up a few times. This chain connects TRBV6-5 to TRBJ1-3, with D possibly matching TRBD1 (6 bases). The CDR3 has 14 residues. In germline, CDR1 is MNHEY, CDR2 SVGAGI. V lost 6 bases to trimming and J lost 1 base, with 10 bases between them. The CDR3 sequence is CASRAGASGNTIYF. CDR3 sequence (DNA): TGTGCCAGCAGGGCAGGGGCTTCTGGAAACACCATATATTTT.

The V call is TRBV5-4, the J call TRBJ1-4, with a tentative D call TRBD1 (5 bases). The CDR3 has 14 residues. The ends were cut back, 3 bases at V and 5 bases at J, with 11 bases in the middle. Germline V gene data show CDR1 as SGHNT and CDR2 as YYREEE (reference sequence). The CDR3: CASSYDRSNEKLFF. DNA of the CDR3: TGTGCCAGCAGCTACGACAGATCCAATGAAAAACTGTTTTTT.

The chain employs TRBV27 and TRBJ2-7; D may be TRBD1 (5 bases). This CDR3 comprises 17 residues. The V end was cut by 3 bases, the J end by 4 bases, with 22 bases between. From germline, CDR1 is MNHEY and CDR2 SMNVEV (reference sequence). This CDR3 is CASSLSRARQNPYEQYF. CDR3 nucleotides: TGTGCCAGCAGTTTGTCAAGGGCTAGACAGAATCCTTACGAGCAGTACTTC.

This clone came up a few times. The V and J genes are TRBV5-1 and TRBJ2-7; tentative D call: TRBD2 (5 bases). Trimming removed 0 bases at V and 4 bases at J, with 8 bases between. The CDR3 sequence is 13 residues long. Germline V gene sequence: CDR1 SGHRS, CDR2 YFSETQ. The CDR3: CASSLGLLYEQYF. As DNA, the CDR3 is TGCGCCAGCAGCTTGGGACTACTGTACGAGCAGTACTTC.

The chain employs TRBV18 and TRBJ1-1; D is ambiguous. V was clipped by 1 base and J by 5 bases, with 14 bases between them. Germline V CDR1 and CDR2: KGHSH, LQKENI. This CDR3 spans 15 amino acids. The CDR3 nucleotides read TGTGCCAGCTCACCACTCCAATCGTCAGGTACTGAAGCTTTCTTT. As protein: CASSPLQSSGTEAFF.

This chain uses TRBV11-3 with TRBJ2-1; 7 bases line up with TRBD2. After removal of 5 bases from V and 8 bases from J, the junction contained 9 bases not matched to a gene. CDR1 is SGHNT, CDR2 YENEEA, per germline. The CDR3 length is 14 residues. CDR3 DNA sequence: TGTGCCAGCAGCCCCGGCCGCGGGAGCTATGAGCAGTTCTTC. As protein: CASSPGRGSYEQFF.

This chain links TRBV5-6 with TRBJ2-1, with 11 bases aligning to TRBD2. The CDR3 length is 16 residues. Germline CDR1 is SGHDT and CDR2 is YYEEEE. V was pared by 5 bases and J by 6 bases, with 10 bases of the junction left unmatched. The DNA of the CDR3 is TGTGCCAGCAGGGATAGCGGGAGGGCCGGGTTCAATGAGCAGTTCTTC. Translated, it gives CASRDSGRAGFNEQFF.

The genes are TRBV28 and TRBJ1-1; 11 positions match TRBD1. V lost 3 bases and J lost 0; bases outside the gene matches: 9. The CDR3 length is 18 residues. CDR1 is MDHEN, CDR2 SYDVKM, per germline. CDR3 DNA sequence: TGTGCCAGCAGTTTGTACGGGACAGGGGGAATCATGAACACTGAAGCTTTCTTT. It yields the protein CASSLYGTGGIMNTEAFF.

This rearrangement joins TRBV28 to TRBJ1-6; D ambiguous. Trimming shortened V by 4 bases and J by 0 bases, and 13 bases separated the two germline ends. This CDR3 has 17 residues. Germline lookup yields CDR1 MDHEN and CDR2 SYDVKM. CDR3 bases: TGTGCCAGCAGTTCCCCCGCCCTACGCTCCTATAATTCACCCCTCCACTTT. Translating gives CASSSPALRSYNSPLHF.

The chain links TRBV7-9 to TRBJ2-2, with a weak D call TRBD2 (5 bases). Germline values: CDR1 SEHNR, CDR2 FQNEAQ (reference sequence). Trimming stripped 5 bases from V and 1 base from J, with 11 bases between. CDR3 length equals 15 residues. CDR3 sequence: CASSRALVNTGELFF. For the CDR3, the DNA is TGTGCCAGCAGCCGAGCACTAGTGAACACCGGGGAGCTGTTTTTT. Based on the CDR3 plus reference TRBV7-9 and TRBJ2-2, the full variable domain is DTGVSQNPRHKITKRGQNVTFRCDPISEHNRLYWYRQTLGQGPEFLTYFQNEAQLEKSRLLSDRFSAERPKGSFSTLEIQRTEQGDSAMYLCASSRALVNTGELFFGEGSRLTVL.

The chain has TRBV28 and TRBJ1-3, with TRBD1 matching 9 bases. The junction had 8 bases not matched to a gene; V was cut back by 6 bases and J by 2 bases. Looked up from germline, CDR1 is MDHEN and CDR2 is SYDVKM. The CDR3 covers 16 residues. The CDR3 DNA is TGTGCCAGCAGGCCCTGGGACAGGGCGACTGGAAACACCATATATTTT. Protein sequence: CASRPWDRATGNTIYF.